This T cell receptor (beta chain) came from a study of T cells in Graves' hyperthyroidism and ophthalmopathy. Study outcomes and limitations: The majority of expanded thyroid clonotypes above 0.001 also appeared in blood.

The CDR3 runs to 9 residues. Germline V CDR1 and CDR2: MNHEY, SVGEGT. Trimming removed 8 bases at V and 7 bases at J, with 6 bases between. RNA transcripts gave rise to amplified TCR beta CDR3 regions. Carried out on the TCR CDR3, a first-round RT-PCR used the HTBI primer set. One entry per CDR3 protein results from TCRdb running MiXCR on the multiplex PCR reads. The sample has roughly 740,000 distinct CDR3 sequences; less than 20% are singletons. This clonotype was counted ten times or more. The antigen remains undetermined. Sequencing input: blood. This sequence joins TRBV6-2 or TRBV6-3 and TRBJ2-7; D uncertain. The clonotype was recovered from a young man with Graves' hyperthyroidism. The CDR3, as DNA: TGTGCCAGCGGGGTGGAGCAGTACTTC. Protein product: CASGVEQYF.